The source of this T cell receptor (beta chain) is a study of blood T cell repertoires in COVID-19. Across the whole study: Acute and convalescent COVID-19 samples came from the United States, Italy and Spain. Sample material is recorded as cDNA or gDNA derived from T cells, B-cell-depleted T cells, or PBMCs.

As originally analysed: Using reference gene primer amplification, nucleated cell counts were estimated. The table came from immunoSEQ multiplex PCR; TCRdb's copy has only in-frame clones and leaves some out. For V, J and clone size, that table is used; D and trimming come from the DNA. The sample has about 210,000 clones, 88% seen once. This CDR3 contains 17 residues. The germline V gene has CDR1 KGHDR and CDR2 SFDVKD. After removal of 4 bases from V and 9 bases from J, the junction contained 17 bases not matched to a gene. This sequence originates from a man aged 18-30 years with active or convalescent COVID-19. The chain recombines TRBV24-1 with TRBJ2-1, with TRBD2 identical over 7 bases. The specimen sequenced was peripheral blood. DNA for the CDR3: TGTGCCACCAGTGACCCTGTGGGGGAGGGCATACTAGGTGAGCAGTTCTTC. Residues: CATSDPVGEGILGEQFF.